This T cell receptor beta chain comes out of a study of shared clonotypes between healthy human individuals. Measured with immunoSEQ multiplex PCR; TCRdb has only the in-frame clones, and not every one. The table includes 2 million to 2.5 million clones, around 92% detected once. The sample was naive CD4+ T cells from PBMCs. Subset defined: CD45RA+ positively selected. The sequence derives from a man aged 18 to 29 in good health. Some clones in this sample may be carry-over from other donors' samples.

This chain's CDR3 is CSASGRLNTEAFF. The CDR3 nucleotides are TGCAGCGCTTCGGGTCGGTTGAACACTGAAGCTTTCTTT. The chain combines TRBV29-1 with TRBJ1-1; D gene unclear. The CDR3 is 13 residues long. Germline assignment: CDR1 SQVTM and CDR2 ANQGSEA. Trimming removed 7 bases at V and 0 bases at J, with 12 bases between.